The 26 T cell receptor beta chains below come from one sample, sequenced in a study of blood T cell repertoires in COVID-19. Measured with immunoSEQ multiplex PCR; TCRdb has only the in-frame clones, and not every one. The repertoire includes fewer than 150,000 clones, roughly 85% of them detected once, and around 5.5% sits in the top ten. Sequencing used peripheral blood. The origin of the receptors is a woman aged 60-75 years with COVID-19, enrolled during active disease.

CDR3 coding DNA: TGCGCCAGCAGCCTGAGCGGGTTAAATTCACCCCTCCACTTT. This translates into CASSLSGLNSPLHF. This sequence joins TRBV10-2 and TRBJ1-6; unclear D gene. The CDR3 is made up of 14 amino acids. Between the trimmed V and J ends, which lost 6 bases and 7 bases, there was a span of 13 bases. Germline V gene lookup returns CDR1 WSHSY and CDR2 SAAADI.

The rearrangement links TRBV2 to TRBJ2-3; D might be TRBD2 (5 bases). Germline V gene data show CDR1 as SNHLY and CDR2 as FYNNEI. The CDR3 consists of 14 residues. V lost 7 bases, J lost 0 bases, and 11 bases lay in between. For the CDR3, the DNA is TGTGCCAGCAAAGGGCGGGTAAGCACAGATACGCAGTATTTT. Its protein is CASKGRVSTDTQYF.

This chain uses TRBV3-1 (or the pseudogene TRBV3-2) with TRBJ1-2; D remains ambiguous. The germline CDR1 and CDR2 sequences are LGHDT and YNNKEL (reference sequence). The CDR3 totals 12 residues. Trimming stripped 4 bases from V and 7 bases from J, with 10 bases between. The CDR3 sequence is CASSLRESGYTF. In DNA form, the CDR3 reads TGTGCCAGCAGCCTCCGAGAGTCTGGCTACACCTTC.

This clone was seen only a few times. The chain links TRBV4-3 to TRBJ2-3; 8 nucleotides match TRBD1. J gave up 6 bases and V 3 bases, and 8 bases lay outside the gene matches. The length of the CDR3 is 15 residues. CDR1 and CDR2 from the germline V gene are LGHNA and YSLEER. The CDR3 region has the DNA TGCGCCAGCAGCCATGACAGGGGAGGTGGGGATACGCAGTATTTT. Translated: CASSHDRGGGDTQYF.

The chain combines TRBV5-4 with TRBJ1-2; D is unclear. Germline V lookup: CDR1 SGHNT, CDR2 YYREEE (reference sequence). This CDR3 contains 13 residues. Trimming took off 0 bases at V and 5 bases at J, with 8 bases between the two ends. The CDR3 is CASSLVQTYGYTF. CDR3 nucleotide sequence: TGTGCCAGCAGCTTGGTTCAGACATATGGCTACACCTTC.

CDR3 residues: CASTGSDRGAYEQYF. As DNA, the CDR3 is TGTGCCAGCACCGGATCGGACAGGGGGGCCTACGAGCAGTACTTC. The genes are TRBV3-1 (or the pseudogene TRBV3-2) and TRBJ2-7; 10 bases fit TRBD1. This CDR3 has 15 residues. Per germline, CDR1 LGHDT and CDR2 YNNKEL (reference sequence). The ends lost 7 bases at V and 2 bases at J; junction bases unmatched: 8.

This rearrangement joins TRBV28 to TRBJ1-5; 11 bases are shared with TRBD1. CDR1 is MDHEN, CDR2 SYDVKM, per germline. The CDR3 runs 14 residues. Trimming took 6 bases from V and 6 from J; bases not matched to a gene: 4. CDR3 DNA: TGTGCCAGCAGCCCGGACAGGGGGCTTCAGCCCCAGCATTTT. This gives the protein CASSPDRGLQPQHF.

The chain joins TRBV6-5 to TRBJ2-7; 9 bases are a match to TRBD2. The V gene's germline CDR1 is MNHEY and CDR2 SVGAGI. V gave up 7 bases and J gave up 3 bases; unmatched junction bases: 7. The CDR3 is 14 amino acids. The CDR3 DNA reads as TGTGCCAGCAACCGAGCGGGGGGCAACTACGAGCAGTACTTC. Protein product: CASNRAGGNYEQYF.

The rearrangement uses TRBV7-2 and TRBJ2-7; 11 nucleotides match TRBD2. Germline lookup yields CDR1 SGHTA and CDR2 FQGNSA. CDR3 length equals 15 residues. With V trimmed by 5 bases and J by 3 bases, 6 bases remained unmatched. CDR3 protein: CASSRLAGGLYEQYF. CDR3 in DNA: TGTGCCAGCAGCCGTCTAGCGGGGGGCCTCTACGAGCAGTACTTC.

The chain combines TRBV27 with TRBJ1-2, with D uncertain. This CDR3 contains 13 residues. The V and J ends lost 5 bases and 5 bases respectively, with 12 bases between them. Germline assignment: CDR1 MNHEY and CDR2 SMNVEV (reference sequence). CDR3 amino acids: CASSPGRVYGYTF. The CDR3 DNA sequence: TGTGCCAGCAGTCCCGGGAGGGTTTATGGCTACACCTTC.

The V gene is TRBV27, the J gene TRBJ1-2; D is possibly TRBD1 (6 bases). The germline gives CDR1 MNHEY, CDR2 SMNVEV (reference sequence). The V gene lost 5 bases and the J gene lost 8 bases, with 18 bases spanning the gap. CDR3 length equals 14 residues. The CDR3 here is CASSPGAQYVGYTF. The CDR3 DNA follows: TGTGCCAGCAGTCCAGGGGCCCAGTATGTAGGCTACACCTTC.

The V and J genes are TRBV29-1 and TRBJ1-6, with D possibly being TRBD1 (5 bases). Germline V gene data show CDR1 as SQVTM and CDR2 as ANQGSEA. V lost 6 bases, J lost 7 bases, and 16 bases lay in between. The CDR3 spans 14 residues. DNA for the CDR3: TGCAGCGTGCGCGGGGGGGTTGGGAATTCACCCCTCCACTTT. This sequence encodes CSVRGGVGNSPLHF.

The chain carries TRBV9 and TRBJ1-4; D ambiguous. V was trimmed by 4 bases and J by 8 bases, leaving 15 bases between them. Germline V gives CDR1 SGDLS, CDR2 YYNGEE. The CDR3 totals 14 residues. The chain's CDR3 is CASSNPVREEKLFF. The CDR3 bases are TGTGCCAGCAGCAACCCCGTTCGTGAGGAAAAACTGTTTTTT.

The J gene is TRBJ1-3, the V gene TRBV19; TRBD1 might be the D (5 bases). The CDR3 totals 15 residues. Trimming stripped 3 bases from V and 2 bases from J, with 11 bases between. CDR1 LNHDA and CDR2 SQIVND come from the germline V gene (reference sequence). CDR3 DNA sequence: TGTGCCAGTAGTATCATCAGGGCTACTGGAAACACCATATATTTT. Its protein is CASSIIRATGNTIYF.

The chain is built from TRBV6-5 and TRBJ2-7; 7 bases align to TRBD1. CDR1 MNHEY and CDR2 SVGAGI come from the germline V gene. The CDR3 loop spans 14 amino acids. The junction had 5 bases not matched to a gene; V was cut back by 6 bases and J by 0 bases. CDR3 in amino acids: CASSPGGLSYEQYF. CDR3 nucleotide sequence: TGTGCCAGCAGCCCAGGGGGTCTCTCCTACGAGCAGTACTTC.

This clone was counted a few times. The V call is TRBV28, the J call TRBJ1-5; D gene unclear. This CDR3 contains 13 residues. Trimming removed 5 bases from V and 4 bases from J, with 9 bases in between. Germline CDR1 reads MDHEN; CDR2 reads SYDVKM. The CDR3 region is CASSLVQNQPQHF. CDR3 bases: TGTGCCAGCAGTCTCGTTCAGAATCAGCCCCAGCATTTT.

This clone was counted once. This chain connects TRBV18 to TRBJ2-2; 9 nucleotides align to TRBD1. CDR3 length equals 16 residues. V dropped 6 bases and J dropped 7; count of bases not matched to a gene: 12. Germline assignment: CDR1 KGHSH and CDR2 LQKENI. DNA for the CDR3: TGTGCCAGCTCGAGACTCCGGGACAGGGTATTCGGGGAGCTGTTTTTT. This translates into CASSRLRDRVFGELFF.

This chain links TRBV27 with TRBJ1-2; 7 positions agree with TRBD1. The germline gives CDR1 MNHEY, CDR2 SMNVEV (reference sequence). CDR3 length: 19 amino acids. The V and J ends lost 5 bases and 5 bases, in that order; junction bases with no gene match: 23. This CDR3 is CASSPNLGGPGTVVYGYTF. CDR3 bases: TGTGCCAGCAGTCCCAACCTGGGGGGACCCGGGACAGTCGTTTATGGCTACACCTTC.

The V gene is TRBV3-1 (or the pseudogene TRBV3-2), the J gene TRBJ2-3, with D perhaps matching TRBD1 (5 bases). There are 15 residues in the CDR3. The germline CDR1 and CDR2 sequences are LGHDT and YNNKEL (reference sequence). V lost 0 bases and J lost 8, with 15 bases in between. CDR3 coding DNA: TGTGCCAGCAGCCAAGACCGCACCCCAAGGGGTACGCAGTATTTT. It yields the protein CASSQDRTPRGTQYF.

The CDR3, as DNA: TGTGCCATCAGTGACGGGGGTAGCAATCAGCCCCAGCATTTT. As protein: CAISDGGSNQPQHF. This sequence joins TRBV10-3 and TRBJ1-5, with D possibly being TRBD1 (5 bases). Germline V gene sequence: CDR1 ENHRY, CDR2 SYGVKD. V dropped 3 bases and J dropped 0 bases, with 6 bases sitting between them. The CDR3 runs to 14 residues.

This clone was observed a few times. The genes are TRBV27 and TRBJ1-2; D is unresolved. The CDR3 length is 14 residues. The germline gives CDR1 MNHEY, CDR2 SMNVEV (reference sequence). V gave up 5 bases and J gave up 0 bases, with 10 bases separating them. CDR3 DNA: TGTGCCAGCAGTCCCTCGACACCTAACTATGGCTACACCTTC. Protein sequence: CASSPSTPNYGYTF.

This chain connects TRBV5-4 to TRBJ2-2; TRBD1 aligns across 7 bases. This CDR3 has 17 amino acids. With 3 bases clipped from V and 0 bases from J, the junction kept 8 bases outside the gene matches. Germline loops: CDR1 SGHNT, CDR2 YYREEE (reference sequence). This CDR3 reads CASSSPSRGPNTGELFF. CDR3 bases: TGTGCCAGCAGCTCCCCATCGAGGGGGCCGAACACCGGGGAGCTGTTTTTT.

There are a few counts of this clone. V is TRBV12-5 and J is TRBJ2-7; possible D gene TRBD1, 6 bases. The CDR3 runs 17 residues. Trimming removed 2 bases from V and 3 bases from J, with 20 bases in between. Germline V gene data show CDR1 as LGHNT and CDR2 as FRNRAP. CDR3 nucleotides: TGTGCTAGTGGTTTGTCCTCCCAGGGGAGAGATAGCTACGAGCAGTACTTC. Translation: CASGLSSQGRDSYEQYF.

Written as DNA, the CDR3 is TGCGCCAGCAGCCCTCAGACAGTATCTTATGGCTACACCTTC. Translating gives CASSPQTVSYGYTF. This sequence joins TRBV5-1 and TRBJ1-2, with TRBD1 as a possible D gene (5 bases). Trimming took 4 bases from V and 5 from J, leaving 15 bases between them. The germline gives CDR1 SGHRS, CDR2 YFSETQ. The CDR3 has 14 amino acids.

This clone was observed a single time. The rearrangement links TRBV7-3 to TRBJ2-2; 7 bases fit TRBD2. In germline, CDR1 is SGHTA, CDR2 FQGTGA. V was clipped by 0 bases and J by 4 bases; unmatched bases: 5. This CDR3 spans 16 amino acids. CDR3 protein: CASSLTSGSRTGELFF. Written as DNA, the CDR3 is TGTGCCAGCAGCTTAACTAGCGGGTCGCGCACCGGGGAGCTGTTTTTT.

The chain links TRBV11-2 to TRBJ2-5; perhaps TRBD2 as D (6 bases). Germline V gene data show CDR1 as SGHAT and CDR2 as FQNNGV. This CDR3 is 14 amino acids long. Deletions cut 0 bases from V and 5 bases from J, with 10 bases between. CDR3 coding DNA: TGTGCCAGCAGCTTAGATAGAGGGAGGGAGACCCAGTACTTC. Translation: CASSLDRGRETQYF. Together with reference TRBV11-2 and TRBJ2-5, the CDR3 gives the full variable domain: EAGVAQSPRYKIIEKRQSVAFWCNPISGHATLYWYQQILGQGPKLLIQFQNNGVVDDSQLPKDRFSAERLKGVDSTLKIQPAKLEDSAVYLCASSLDRGRETQYFGPGTRLLVL.